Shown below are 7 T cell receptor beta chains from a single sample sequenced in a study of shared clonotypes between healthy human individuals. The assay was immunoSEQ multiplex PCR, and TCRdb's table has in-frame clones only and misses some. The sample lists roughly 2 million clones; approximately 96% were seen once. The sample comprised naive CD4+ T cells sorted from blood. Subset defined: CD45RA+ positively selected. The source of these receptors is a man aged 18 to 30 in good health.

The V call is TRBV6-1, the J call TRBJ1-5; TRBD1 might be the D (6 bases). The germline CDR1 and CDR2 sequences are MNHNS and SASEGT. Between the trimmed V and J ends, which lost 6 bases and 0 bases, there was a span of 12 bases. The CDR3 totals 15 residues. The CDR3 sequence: CASRSGANSNQPQHF. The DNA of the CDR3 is TGTGCCAGCAGGTCAGGGGCTAATAGCAATCAGCCCCAGCATTTT.

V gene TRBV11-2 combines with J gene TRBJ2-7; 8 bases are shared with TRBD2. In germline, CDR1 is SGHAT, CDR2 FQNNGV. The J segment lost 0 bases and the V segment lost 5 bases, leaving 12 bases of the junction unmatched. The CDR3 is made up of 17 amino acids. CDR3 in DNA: TGTGCCAGCAGCCCAGACGGGACTAGGATCAGCTCCTACGAGCAGTACTTC. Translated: CASSPDGTRISSYEQYF.

In DNA form, the CDR3 reads TGTGCCAGCAGCCTCCCCGGCGGGGACACCGGGGAGCTGTTTTTT. Translated, it gives CASSLPGGDTGELFF. This chain joins TRBV4-2 and TRBJ2-2, with a tentative D call TRBD2 (6 bases). Germline CDR1 LGHNA, CDR2 YNFKEQ. The CDR3 sequence is 15 residues long. Trimming pared 4 bases from V and 3 bases from J, leaving 12 bases between.

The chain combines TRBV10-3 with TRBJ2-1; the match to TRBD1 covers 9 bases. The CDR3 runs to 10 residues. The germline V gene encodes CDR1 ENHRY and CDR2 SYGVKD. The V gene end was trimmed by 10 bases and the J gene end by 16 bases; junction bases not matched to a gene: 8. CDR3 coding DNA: TGTGCCACCGGGACAGGGATGTTATTCTTC. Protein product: CATGTGMLFF.

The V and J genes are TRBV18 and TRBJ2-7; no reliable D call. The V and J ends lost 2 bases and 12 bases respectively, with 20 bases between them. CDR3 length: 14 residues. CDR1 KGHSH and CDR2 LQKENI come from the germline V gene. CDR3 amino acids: CASSPESLTALGYF. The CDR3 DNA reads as TGTGCCAGCTCACCAGAAAGTTTAACGGCCCTCGGGTACTTC.

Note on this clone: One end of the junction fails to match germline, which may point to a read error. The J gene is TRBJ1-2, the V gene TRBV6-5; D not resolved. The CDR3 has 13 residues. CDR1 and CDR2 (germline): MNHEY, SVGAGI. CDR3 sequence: CASRAGRYYGYTF. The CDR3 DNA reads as TGTGCCAGCCGGGCTGGGAGATACTACGGCTACACCTTC.

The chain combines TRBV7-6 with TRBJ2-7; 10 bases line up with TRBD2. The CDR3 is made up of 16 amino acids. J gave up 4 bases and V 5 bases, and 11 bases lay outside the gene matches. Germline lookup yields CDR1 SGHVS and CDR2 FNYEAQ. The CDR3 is CASSATLASGRYEQYF. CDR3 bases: TGTGCCAGCAGCGCCACCTTGGCTAGCGGGAGATACGAGCAGTACTTC.